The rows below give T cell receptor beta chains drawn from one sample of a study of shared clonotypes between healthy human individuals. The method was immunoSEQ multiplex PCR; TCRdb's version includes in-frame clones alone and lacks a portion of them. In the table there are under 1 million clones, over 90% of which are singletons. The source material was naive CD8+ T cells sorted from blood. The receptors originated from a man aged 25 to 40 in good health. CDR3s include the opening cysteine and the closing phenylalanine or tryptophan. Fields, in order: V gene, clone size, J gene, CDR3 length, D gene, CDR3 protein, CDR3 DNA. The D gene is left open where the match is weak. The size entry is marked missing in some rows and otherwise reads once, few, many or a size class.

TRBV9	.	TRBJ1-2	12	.	CASSTKADGYTF	TGTGCCAGCAGCACGAAGGCAGATGGCTACACCTTC
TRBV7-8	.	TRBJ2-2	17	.	CASSSTSGQAKTGELFF	TGTGCCAGCAGCTCAACCAGCGGACAAGCCAAGACCGGGGAGCTGTTTTTT
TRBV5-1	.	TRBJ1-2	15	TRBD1	CASSLSAGGYYGYTF	TGCGCCAGCAGCTTGTCGGCAGGGGGCTACTATGGCTACACCTTC
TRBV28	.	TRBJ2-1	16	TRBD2	CASAGPGLAVYNEQFF	TGTGCCAGCGCGGGCCCGGGACTAGCGGTCTACAATGAGCAGTTCTTC
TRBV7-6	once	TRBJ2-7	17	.	CASSLLFRDVMPGEQYF	TGTGCCAGCAGCTTGCTATTCCGGGACGTAATGCCGGGCGAGCAGTACTTC
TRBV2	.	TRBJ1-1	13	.	CASPPGIDTEAFF	TGTGCCAGCCCTCCAGGGATTGACACTGAAGCTTTCTTT
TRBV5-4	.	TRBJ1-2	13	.	CAWGAFGSYGYTF	TGTGCCTGGGGGGCATTCGGTAGCTATGGCTACACCTTC
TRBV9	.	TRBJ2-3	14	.	CASSPKGLADTQYF	TGTGCCAGCAGCCCGAAGGGGTTGGCAGATACGCAGTATTTT
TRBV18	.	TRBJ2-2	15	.	CASSPPSRNTGELFF	TGTGCCAGCTCACCACCGTCCAGAAATACCGGGGAGCTGTTTTTT
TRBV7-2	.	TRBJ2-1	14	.	CASSLSGPYNEQFF	TGTGCCAGCAGCTTATCGGGACCATACAATGAGCAGTTCTTC
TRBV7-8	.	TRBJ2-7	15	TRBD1	CASSQWGTGGYEQYF	TGTGCCAGCAGCCAGTGGGGGACAGGGGGGTACGAGCAGTACTTC
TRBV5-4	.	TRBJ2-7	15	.	CASSLEPGESYEQYF	TGTGCCAGCAGCTTGGAGCCAGGTGAATCTTACGAGCAGTACTTC
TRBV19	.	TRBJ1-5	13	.	CASSHGPNQPQHF	TGTGCCAGTAGCCACGGACCTAATCAGCCCCAGCATTTT
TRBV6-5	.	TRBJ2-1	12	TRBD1	CASSGQGNEQFF	TGTGCCAGCAGTGGACAGGGCAATGAGCAGTTCTTC
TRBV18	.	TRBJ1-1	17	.	CASSTINPQGKDTEAFF	TGTGCCAGCTCAACAATTAATCCTCAGGGTAAGGACACTGAAGCTTTCTTT
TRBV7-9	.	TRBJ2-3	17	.	CASSLWHSGARADTQYF	TGTGCCAGCAGCCTCTGGCATTCGGGGGCCCGGGCAGATACGCAGTATTTT
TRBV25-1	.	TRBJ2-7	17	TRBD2	CASSGRLAGEARDEQYF	TGTGCCAGCAGTGGGAGGCTAGCGGGAGAAGCACGGGACGAGCAGTACTTC
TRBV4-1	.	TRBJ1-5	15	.	CASSQFGTGDQPQHF	TGCGCCAGCAGCCAGTTTGGGACTGGGGATCAGCCCCAGCATTTT
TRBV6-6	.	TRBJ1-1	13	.	CASAAGPNTEAFF	TGTGCCAGCGCAGCAGGGCCGAACACTGAAGCTTTCTTT
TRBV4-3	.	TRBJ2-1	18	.	CASSQDTPDRTTYNEQFF	TGCGCCAGCAGCCAAGATACCCCGGACAGAACCACCTACAATGAGCAGTTCTTC
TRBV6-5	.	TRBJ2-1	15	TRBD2	CASSSGLAGYNEQFF	TGTGCCAGCAGTTCGGGACTAGCGGGGTACAATGAGCAGTTCTTC
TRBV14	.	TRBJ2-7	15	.	CASSQDRTGSYEQYF	TGTGCCAGCAGCCAAGATCGGACGGGCTCCTACGAGCAGTACTTC
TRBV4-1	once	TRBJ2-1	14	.	CASSLLGLNNEQFF	TGCGCCAGCAGCCTTCTAGGACTAAACAATGAGCAGTTCTTC
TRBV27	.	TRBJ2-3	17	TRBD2	CASSPPDGLAGPDTQYF	TGTGCCAGCAGTCCACCAGACGGACTAGCGGGACCCGATACGCAGTATTTT
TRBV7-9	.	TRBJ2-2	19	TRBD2	CASSLPSSGRAANTGELFF	TGTGCCAGCAGCCTTCCGTCGAGCGGGAGGGCTGCGAACACCGGGGAGCTGTTTTTT
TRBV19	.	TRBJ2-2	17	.	CASAWPDSSSYTGELFF	TGTGCCAGTGCATGGCCCGACAGTTCGTCTTACACCGGGGAGCTGTTTTTT
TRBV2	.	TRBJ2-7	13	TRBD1	CASKGQGSYEQYF	TGTGCCAGCAAGGGACAGGGTTCCTACGAGCAGTACTTC
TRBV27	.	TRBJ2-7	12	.	CASSKGGSGQYF	TGTGCCAGCAGCAAGGGCGGTTCTGGGCAGTACTTC
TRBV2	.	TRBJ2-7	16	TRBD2	CASSESFLAGAENQYF	TGTGCCAGCAGTGAATCCTTTCTAGCGGGAGCAGAAAATCAGTACTTC
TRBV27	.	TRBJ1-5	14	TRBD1	CASSLVRQGEPQHF	TGTGCCAGCAGTTTAGTTCGACAGGGAGAGCCCCAGCATTTT
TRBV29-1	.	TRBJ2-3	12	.	CSLIPQGDTQYF	TGCAGCTTGATTCCCCAGGGAGATACGCAGTATTTT
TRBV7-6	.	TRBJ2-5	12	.	CAISGLEETQYF	TGTGCCATCTCGGGGCTGGAAGAGACCCAGTACTTC
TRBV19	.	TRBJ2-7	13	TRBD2	CASAPGTSYEQYF	TGTGCCAGTGCCCCCGGGACTAGCTACGAGCAGTACTTC